This TCR beta chain was identified in a study of blood T cell repertoires in COVID-19. The CDR3 is 15 residues long. Germline-derived CDR1 and CDR2 are SGHNT and YYREEE (reference sequence). Trimming removed 3 bases from V and 5 bases from J; junction bases left unmatched: 3. Study processing details: Amplifying reference gene primers gave estimates of nucleated cell counts. Here immunoSEQ multiplex PCR was the method, and the copy in TCRdb shows in-frame clones only, minus some. That table is the source of V, J and clone size, and D and trimming were worked out from the DNA. The sample lists some 190,000 clones; 75% to 90% were seen once.

The V and J genes are TRBV5-4 and TRBJ2-7, with 15 bases aligning to TRBD2. Source material: peripheral blood. The clonotype was recovered from a human donor with active or convalescent COVID-19. The donor label of this sample is uncertain. DNA of the CDR3: TGTGCCAGCAGCTGGGGACTAGCGGGAGGAAACGAGCAGTACTTC. Encoded protein: CASSWGLAGGNEQYF. Based on the CDR3 plus reference TRBV5-4 and TRBJ2-7, the full variable domain is ETGVTQSPTHLIKTRGQQVTLRCSSQSGHNTVSWYQQALGQGPQFIFQYYREEENGRGNFPPRFSGLQFPNYSSELNVNALELDDSALYLCASSWGLAGGNEQYFGPGTRLTVT.